What follows are 22 T cell receptor beta chains derived from one specimen sequenced in a study of patients and donors after allogeneic stem cell transplantation. TCRdb ran MiXCR on the RT-PCR reads and lists one entry per CDR3 protein. The repertoire includes 1,500 to 2,000 distinct CDR3 sequences, 14% of them detected once, and 12% sits in the top ten. The sample taken for sequencing was blood, either unsorted or a sorted T cell fraction (not recorded which). These receptors all come from a human donor who was either an allogeneic HSCT recipient or a stem cell or donor lymphocyte infusion donor (not recorded which). It is not recorded whose cells these are; they may come from a transplant donor.

This clonotype is termed medium-sized. The chain couples TRBV4-1 to TRBJ1-5; D call uncertain. V dropped 3 bases and J dropped 1 base, with 4 bases sitting between them. Germline CDR1 reads MGHRA; CDR2 reads YSYEKL. This CDR3 contains 13 residues. The CDR3 reads CASSHGSNQPQHF. CDR3 bases: TGCGCCAGCAGCCATGGGAGCAATCAGCCCCAGCATTTT.

V gene TRBV10-3 combines with J gene TRBJ1-3; no reliable D call. The CDR3 loop spans 13 amino acids. The germline CDR1 and CDR2 sequences are ENHRY and SYGVKD. Trimming removed 10 bases from V and 1 base from J, with 11 bases in between. For the CDR3, the DNA is TGTGCCACCCGGCTGGATTCTGGAAACACCATATATTTT. Protein: CATRLDSGNTIYF.

The chain uses TRBV11-2 and TRBJ1-1; D gene unclear. V was shortened by 3 bases and J by 1 base, with 6 bases between the two germline ends. This CDR3 is built from 13 residues. CDR1 is SGHAT and CDR2 is FQNNGV in the germline V gene. The CDR3 bases are TGTGCCAGCAGCTTCTCCGCGAACACTGAAGCTTTCTTT. Its translation is CASSFSANTEAFF.

The chain joins TRBV10-3 to TRBJ2-3; D possibly corresponds to TRBD1 (5 bases). The CDR3 is 14 residues long. V was pared by 6 bases and J by 0 bases, with 10 bases between. In germline, CDR1 is ENHRY, CDR2 SYGVKD. CDR3 coding DNA: TGTGCCATCAGGGGGTCAGGGAGCACAGATACGCAGTATTTT. Protein: CAIRGSGSTDTQYF.

This clonotype has more than one count but fewer than ten. This CDR3 is CASSQAQIEKYEQYF. As DNA, the CDR3 is TGCGCCAGCAGCCAAGCACAAATAGAGAAATACGAGCAGTACTTC. The chain is built from TRBV4-1 and TRBJ2-7; D unresolved. Germline-derived CDR1 and CDR2 are MGHRA and YSYEKL. This CDR3 has 15 residues. Trimming removed 1 base from V and 4 bases from J, with 14 bases in between.

The chain couples TRBV2 to TRBJ1-2, with 9 nucleotides matching TRBD1. The CDR3 sequence is 14 residues long. Germline V lookup: CDR1 SNHLY, CDR2 FYNNEI. J lost 5 bases, V lost 6 bases, and 7 bases had no gene match. CDR3 DNA sequence: TGTGCCAGCAGAGGGACAGGGATTTATTATGGCTACACCTTC. Protein sequence: CASRGTGIYYGYTF. Together with reference TRBV2 and TRBJ1-2, the CDR3 gives the full variable domain: EPEVTQTPSHQVTQMGQEVILRCVPISNHLYFYWYRQILGQKVEFLVSFYNNEISEKSEIFDDQFSVERPDGSNFTLKIRSTKLEDSAMYFCASRGTGIYYGYTFGSGTRLTVV.

Points on this clonotype: A junction boundary mismatches the germline segment, possibly from a read error. The rearrangement links TRBV7-7 to TRBJ2-1; D is perhaps TRBD2 (5 bases). CDR1 is SSHAT and CDR2 is FNYEAQ in the germline V gene (reference sequence). The CDR3 totals 15 residues. CDR3 protein: CASSPGSTSYNEQFF. In DNA, the CDR3 is TGTGCTAGCAGCCCGGGGTCCACCTCCTACAATGAGCAGTTCTTC.

This clonotype was counted a few times. The J gene is TRBJ1-6, the V gene TRBV11-2; D is unresolved. The CDR3 covers 16 residues. V gave up 3 bases and J gave up 4 bases, with 13 bases separating them. Per the germline V gene, CDR1 is SGHAT and CDR2 is FQNNGV. This CDR3 is CASSFRARLYNSPLHF. The CDR3 DNA reads TGTGCCAGCAGCTTCCGGGCGAGGCTTTATAATTCACCCCTCCACTTT.

In this sample, this clonotype is large. The rearrangement joins TRBV5-1 to TRBJ2-3; D gene ambiguous. V shed 3 bases and J shed 2 bases, with 13 bases lying between them. This CDR3 contains 15 residues. Germline loops: CDR1 SGHRS, CDR2 YFSETQ. The CDR3 here is CASSSIAVATDTQYF. The CDR3 nucleotides read TGCGCCAGCAGCTCAATAGCAGTAGCCACAGATACGCAGTATTTT.

This clonotype was found a few times. The V and J genes are TRBV20-1 and TRBJ1-1; D gene unclear. Germline V gives CDR1 DFQATT, CDR2 SNEGSKA (reference sequence). V was pared by 4 bases and J by 3 bases, with 12 bases between. The CDR3 loop spans 13 amino acids. Here the CDR3 DNA reads TGCAGTGCTACTCCTGCACCCGACACTGAAGCTTTCTTT. It specifies CSATPAPDTEAFF.

This chain joins TRBV14 and TRBJ2-3; possible D gene TRBD1, 7 bases. The CDR3 covers 13 residues. Per germline, CDR1 SGHDN and CDR2 FVKESK. Trimming removed 1 base from V and 9 bases from J, with 11 bases in between. DNA for the CDR3: TGTGCCAGCAGCCAAGGTTCAGGGGGGACGCAGTATTTT. Its translation: CASSQGSGGTQYF. Based on the CDR3 plus reference TRBV14 and TRBJ2-3, the full variable domain is EAGVTQFPSHSVIEKGQTVTLRCDPISGHDNLYWYRRVMGKEIKFLLHFVKESKQDESGMPNNRFLAERTGGTYSTLKVQPAELEDSGVYFCASSQGSGGTQYFGPGTRLTVL.

By its share, this clonotype is medium-sized. J is TRBJ1-5 and V is TRBV5-1; no reliable D call. The germline V and J ends were trimmed by 4 bases and 2 bases, with 10 bases remaining between them. The CDR3 consists of 14 residues. Looked up from germline, CDR1 is SGHRS and CDR2 is YFSETQ. The CDR3 region is CASSDGRGNQPQHF. CDR3 coding DNA: TGCGCCAGCAGCGACGGACGGGGCAATCAGCCCCAGCATTTT.

This clonotype was detected a few times. The gene calls are TRBV28 and TRBJ2-1, with 8 bases that match TRBD2. Per germline, CDR1 MDHEN and CDR2 SYDVKM. The CDR3 is 17 residues long. The V gene end was trimmed by 5 bases and the J gene end by 1 base; junction bases not matched to a gene: 10. The CDR3 here is CASSASLAGPSYNEQFF. For the CDR3, the DNA is TGTGCCAGCAGTGCCTCCTTAGCGGGGCCTTCCTACAATGAGCAGTTCTTC.

The CDR3 sequence: CASSLMSGLDEKLFF. CDR3 nucleotide sequence: TGTGCCAGCAGCTTAATGTCAGGGCTGGACGAAAAACTGTTTTTT. The chain combines TRBV7-9 with TRBJ1-4; weak D call: TRBD1 (5 bases). Trimming left V 2 bases short and J 8 bases short, with 15 bases between. The length of the CDR3 is 15 residues. Germline values: CDR1 SEHNR, CDR2 FQNEAQ (reference sequence).

The V gene is TRBV18, the J gene TRBJ2-3; D call uncertain. The CDR3 spans 16 residues. V was cut by 1 base and J by 1 base, with 12 bases left in between. Germline CDR1 KGHSH, CDR2 LQKENI. CDR3 bases: TGTGCCAGCTCACCACGGGCGGCCTCTGGCACAGATACGCAGTATTTT. The encoded protein is CASSPRAASGTDTQYF.

As to this clonotype: The junction and the germline gene differ at one end; a read error may be behind it. The rearrangement joins TRBV10-3 to TRBJ2-1; D is possibly TRBD1 (5 bases). CDR1 and CDR2 from the germline V gene are ENHRY and SYGVKD. This CDR3 comprises 14 residues. The CDR3 nucleotides are TGTGTCATCAGTGAGCCCAGGGCCACGGGTGAGCAGTTCTTC. It translates to CVISEPRATGEQFF.

V is TRBV7-3 and J is TRBJ2-5, with TRBD1 matching over 9 bases. J was trimmed by 4 bases and V by 0 bases; bases with no gene match: 3. Germline-derived CDR1 and CDR2 are SGHTA and FQGTGA. The CDR3 length is 15 residues. The CDR3 region has the DNA TGTGCCAGCAGCTTAACAGCGGACAGGGGAGAGACCCAGTACTTC. This translates into CASSLTADRGETQYF. Supplemented by reference TRBV7-3 and TRBJ2-5, the full variable domain reads GAGVSQTPSNKVTEKGKYVELRCDPISGHTALYWYRQSLGQGPEFLIYFQGTGAADDSGLPNDRFFAVRPEGSVSTLKIQRTERGDSAVYLCASSLTADRGETQYFGPGTRLLVL.

This clonotype is medium-sized by share. The V and J genes are TRBV7-6 and TRBJ1-1; unclear D gene. In germline, CDR1 is SGHVS, CDR2 FNYEAQ. The CDR3 is 13 amino acids. V shed 0 bases and J shed 1 base, with 3 bases lying between them. The DNA for the CDR3 is TGTGCCAGCAGCTTAGCCCAGAACACTGAAGCTTTCTTT. This translates into CASSLAQNTEAFF. The entire variable domain, with the rest obtained from reference TRBV7-6 and TRBJ1-1, is as follows: GAGVSQSPRYKVTKRGQDVALRCDPISGHVSLYWYRQALGQGPEFLTYFNYEAQQDKSGLPNDRFSAERPEGSISTLTIQRTEQRDSAMYRCASSLAQNTEAFFGQGTRLTVV.

This clonotype was seen more than once but under ten times. This chain links TRBV11-3 with TRBJ2-7, with D unresolved. CDR1 and CDR2 (germline): SGHNT, YENEEA. The CDR3 is 14 residues long. The V and J ends lost 1 base and 0 bases respectively, with 7 bases between them. The CDR3 loop is CASSLGQSSYEQYF. The CDR3 region has the DNA TGTGCCAGCAGCTTAGGACAAAGCTCCTACGAGCAGTACTTC.

The chain couples TRBV7-2 to TRBJ1-2; D is possibly TRBD1 (6 bases). The CDR3 is made up of 13 amino acids. Trimming stripped 5 bases from V and 6 bases from J, with 13 bases between. From germline, CDR1 is SGHTA and CDR2 FQGNSA. This CDR3 reads CASSTGFGDGYTF. The CDR3 bases are TGTGCCAGCAGCACAGGGTTCGGTGATGGCTACACCTTC.

This chain links TRBV7-6 with TRBJ2-1; perhaps TRBD1 as D (6 bases). The CDR3 consists of 12 residues. Germline CDR1 and CDR2: SGHVS and FNYEAQ. With 3 bases removed from V and 7 bases from J, the gap between germline ends came to 7 bases. The CDR3 DNA reads as TGTGCCAGCAGCTTCCAGGGGAATGAGCAGTTCTTC. This encodes CASSFQGNEQFF.

V and J are TRBV7-2 and TRBJ1-2; possibly TRBD1 for D (6 bases). The germline V and J ends were trimmed by 7 bases and 5 bases, with 20 bases remaining between them. The CDR3 runs to 15 residues. Per germline, CDR1 SGHTA and CDR2 FQGNSA. CDR3 amino acids: CASTTPLGGRYGYTF. In nucleotides, the CDR3 is TGTGCCAGCACCACCCCGTTGGGGGGGCGGTATGGCTACACCTTC.